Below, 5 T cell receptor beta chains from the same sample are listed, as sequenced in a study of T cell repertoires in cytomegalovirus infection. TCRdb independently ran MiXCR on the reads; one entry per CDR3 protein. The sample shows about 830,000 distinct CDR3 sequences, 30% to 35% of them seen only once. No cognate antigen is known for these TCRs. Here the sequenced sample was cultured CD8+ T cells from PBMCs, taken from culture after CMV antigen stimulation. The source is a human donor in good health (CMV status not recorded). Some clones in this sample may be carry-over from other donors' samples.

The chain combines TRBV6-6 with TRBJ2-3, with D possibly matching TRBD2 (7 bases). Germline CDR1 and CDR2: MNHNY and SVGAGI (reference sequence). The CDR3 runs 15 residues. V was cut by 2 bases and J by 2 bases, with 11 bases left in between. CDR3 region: CASSYGGAHTDTQYF. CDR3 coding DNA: TGTGCCAGCAGTTACGGGGGGGCCCACACAGATACGCAGTATTTT.

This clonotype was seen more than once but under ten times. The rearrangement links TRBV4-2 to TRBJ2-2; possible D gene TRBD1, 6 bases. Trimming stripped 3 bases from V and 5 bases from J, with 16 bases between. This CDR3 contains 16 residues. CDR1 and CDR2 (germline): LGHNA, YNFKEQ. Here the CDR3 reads CASSHAPGRGTGELFF. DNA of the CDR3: TGTGCCAGCAGCCATGCCCCGGGCAGGGGAACCGGGGAGCTGTTTTTT.

The CDR3 loop is CASSVEPAPRFEYGYTF. CDR3 nucleotide sequence: TGCGCCAGCAGCGTAGAACCGGCACCGCGGTTTGAATATGGCTACACCTTC. This chain joins TRBV5-1 and TRBJ1-2; no firm D call. The germline V and J ends were trimmed by 4 bases and 5 bases, with 24 bases remaining between them. The CDR3 is 17 residues long. CDR1 and CDR2 from the germline V gene are SGHRS and YFSETQ.

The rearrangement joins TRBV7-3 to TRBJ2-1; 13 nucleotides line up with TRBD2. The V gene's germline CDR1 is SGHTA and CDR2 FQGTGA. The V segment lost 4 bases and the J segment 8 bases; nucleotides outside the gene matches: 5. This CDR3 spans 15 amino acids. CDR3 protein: CASSSSGTSGDEQFF. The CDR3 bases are TGTGCCAGCAGCTCTTCCGGGACTAGCGGGGATGAGCAGTTCTTC.

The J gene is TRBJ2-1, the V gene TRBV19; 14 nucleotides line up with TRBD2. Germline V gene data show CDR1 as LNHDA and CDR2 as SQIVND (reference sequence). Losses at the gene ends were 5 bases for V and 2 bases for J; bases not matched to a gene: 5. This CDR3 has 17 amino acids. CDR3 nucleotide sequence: TGTGCCAGTAGTGGGTGGACTAGCGGGGGGACCTACAATGAGCAGTTCTTC. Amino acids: CASSGWTSGGTYNEQFF.